This T cell receptor (beta chain) appears in the sequencing data of a study of blood T cell repertoires in COVID-19. Study-wide context: The United States, Italy and Spain were the sources of the acute and convalescent COVID-19 samples.

This CDR3 is 14 amino acids long. V lost 3 bases and J lost 3; bases outside the gene matches: 5. The germline V gene has CDR1 SGHRS and CDR2 YFSETQ. Original data processing: Cell counts per sample came from amplifying reference gene primers. TCRdb keeps only in-frame clones here, not all; method: immunoSEQ multiplex PCR. Clone size and V and J calls were adopted from that table, with D and trimming inferred from the DNA. The sample holds more than 65,000 clones, roughly 80% seen once. This sequence joins TRBV5-1 and TRBJ1-2, with TRBD1 identical over 7 bases. Input material: peripheral blood. The source is a woman aged 45 to 65 with acute or convalescent COVID-19. CDR3 sequence (DNA): TGCGCCAGCAGCTCCACAGGGGCGGACTATGGCTACACCTTC. Translated: CASSSTGADYGYTF.